The text below deals with one T cell receptor (beta chain). Its antigen is unknown. The sample belongs to a study of OX40 agonist ivuxolimab in advanced cancers. Overall study context: Partial responses were achieved by three patients: one hepatocellular carcinoma, two cutaneous melanoma.

Findings of the study overall: The average count of expanded clones was higher among CD8+ T cells than among CD4+. Blood T cells, both CD4+ and CD8+, expanded clonally by week 6 at 0.1 to 3.0 mg/kg. The study did not work out the antigen specificity of the expanded peripheral T cells.

Generated by immunoSEQ multiplex PCR, the TCRdb table keeps only in-frame clones and is missing some. There are tens of thousands of clones in the sample; 89% occur only once, and less than 0.2% lies in the top ten. This CDR3 contains 13 residues. Trimming stripped 3 bases from V and 1 base from J, with 6 bases between. From germline, CDR1 is SGHTA and CDR2 FQGTGA. The V and J genes are TRBV7-3 and TRBJ1-1; no clear D gene. The receptor was derived from an adult with an advanced solid tumor such as melanoma, head and neck, liver or kidney cancer. The source was CD4+ or CD8+ T cells sorted from blood, collected in a trial of the OX40 agonist ivuxolimab. CDR3 bases: TGTGCCAGCAGCTTGTTAAGGAACACTGAAGCTTTCTTT. Residues: CASSLLRNTEAFF.